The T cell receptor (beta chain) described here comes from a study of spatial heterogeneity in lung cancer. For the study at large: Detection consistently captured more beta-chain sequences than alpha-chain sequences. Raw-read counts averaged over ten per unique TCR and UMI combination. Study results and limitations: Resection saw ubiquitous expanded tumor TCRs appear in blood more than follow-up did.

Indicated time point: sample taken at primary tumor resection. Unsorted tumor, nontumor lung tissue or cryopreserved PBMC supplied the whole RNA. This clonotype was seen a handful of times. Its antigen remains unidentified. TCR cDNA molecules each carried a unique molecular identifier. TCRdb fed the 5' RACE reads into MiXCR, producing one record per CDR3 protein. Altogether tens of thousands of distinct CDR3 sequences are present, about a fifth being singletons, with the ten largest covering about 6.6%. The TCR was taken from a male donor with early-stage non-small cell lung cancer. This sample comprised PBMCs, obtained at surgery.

CDR3 amino acids: CASSVAIKEPGRTGELFF. Here the CDR3 DNA reads TGTGCCAGCAGCGTAGCTATAAAGGAGCCTGGGCGGACCGGGGAGCTGTTTTTT. The gene calls are TRBV9 and TRBJ2-2; no reliable D call. Trimming took 0 bases from V and 5 from J, leaving 20 bases between them. CDR1 and CDR2 from the germline V gene are SGDLS and YYNGEE. There are 18 residues in the CDR3.